The rows below give T cell receptor beta chains drawn from one sample of a study of T-cell reconstitution after alpha-beta-depleted transplantation in children. TCRdb processed the PCR reads anew with MiXCR; each CDR3 protein has one entry. The sample comprises 500,000 to 600,000 distinct CDR3 sequences, roughly 27% of which are singletons, and approximately 33% rests with the top ten. This sample comprised PBMCs, obtained before TCRalphabeta/CD19-depleted stem cell transplant. These receptors all come from a boy younger than two with Wiskott-Aldrich syndrome, due to receive a stem cell transplant. CDR3s include the opening cysteine and the closing phenylalanine or tryptophan. D genes are given only for firm matches. Rows give clone size only sometimes, using once, few, many, or a class for an expanded clone.

CDR3: CSAIGTSGRNSYEQYF
DNA: TGCAGTGCTATCGGGACTAGCGGGAGGAACTCCTACGAGCAGTACTTC
D: TRBD2
length: 16
size: -
J: TRBJ2-7
V: TRBV20-1

CDR3: CAWSVRGLAIYNEQFF
DNA: TGTGCCTGGAGTGTAAGGGGCCTAGCTATCTACAATGAGCAGTTCTTC
D: -
length: 16
size: -
J: TRBJ2-1
V: TRBV30

CDR3: CASSFLGGGEQFF
DNA: TGTGCCAGCAGCTTCCTCGGGGGCGGAGAGCAGTTCTTC
D: -
length: 13
size: -
J: TRBJ2-1
V: TRBV5-5

CDR3: CASSLAPRGVQETQYF
DNA: TGCGCCAGCAGCTTGGCCCCGCGCGGGGTTCAAGAGACCCAGTACTTC
D: -
length: 16
size: few
J: TRBJ2-5
V: TRBV5-1

CDR3: CSARDRGRLASNEQFF
DNA: TGCAGTGCTAGAGATCGCGGGCGGCTAGCCTCCAATGAGCAGTTCTTC
D: -
length: 16
size: few
J: TRBJ2-1
V: TRBV20-1

CDR3: CSALTSAVYEQYF
DNA: TGCAGTGCTCTAACTAGCGCGGTCTACGAGCAGTACTTC
D: TRBD2
length: 13
size: -
J: TRBJ2-7
V: TRBV20-1

CDR3: CATSPGTDEQYF
DNA: TGTGCCACCAGTCCCGGGACAGACGAGCAGTACTTC
D: TRBD1
length: 12
size: -
J: TRBJ2-7
V: TRBV24-1

CDR3: CASSLEGGPSEQYF
DNA: TGTGCCAGCAGCTTAGAAGGAGGCCCCAGCGAGCAGTACTTC
D: -
length: 14
size: -
J: TRBJ2-7
V: TRBV7-9

CDR3: CSARNQGAETQYF
DNA: TGCAGTGCTAGAAACCAGGGAGCGGAGACCCAGTACTTC
D: -
length: 13
size: -
J: TRBJ2-5
V: TRBV20-1

CDR3: CASSNIQGTETQYF
DNA: TGCGCCAGCAGCAACATACAGGGGACGGAGACCCAGTACTTC
D: TRBD1
length: 14
size: few
J: TRBJ2-5
V: TRBV5-1

CDR3: CASSVQGAPGNTIYF
DNA: TGTGCCAGCAGTGTACAGGGGGCGCCTGGAAACACCATATATTTT
D: TRBD1
length: 15
size: -
J: TRBJ1-3
V: TRBV12-3/TRBV12-4

CDR3: CAISRGLAADTQYF
DNA: TGTGCCATCAGCCGCGGACTAGCGGCAGATACGCAGTATTTT
D: TRBD2
length: 14
size: few
J: TRBJ2-3
V: TRBV10-3

CDR3: CASSLVPYYNEQFF
DNA: TGTGCCAGCAGCTTAGTTCCCTATTACAATGAGCAGTTCTTC
D: -
length: 14
size: few
J: TRBJ2-1
V: TRBV7-2

CDR3: CSPILAGERTDTQYF
DNA: TGCAGCCCCATACTAGCGGGAGAGCGCACAGATACGCAGTATTTT
D: TRBD2
length: 15
size: few
J: TRBJ2-3
V: TRBV29-1

CDR3: CSAREYSTDTQYF
DNA: TGCAGTGCTAGAGAGTACAGCACAGATACGCAGTATTTT
D: -
length: 13
size: few
J: TRBJ2-3
V: TRBV20-1

CDR3: CASSLWASGAYEQYF
DNA: TGTGCCAGCAGTTTATGGGCTAGCGGGGCCTACGAGCAGTACTTC
D: TRBD2
length: 15
size: -
J: TRBJ2-7
V: TRBV27

CDR3: CATSRDRTWAGGVSYEQYF
DNA: TGTGCCACCAGCAGAGACAGGACCTGGGCAGGGGGCGTTTCCTACGAGCAGTACTTC
D: TRBD1
length: 19
size: few
J: TRBJ2-7
V: TRBV15

CDR3: CASSQVSGTGFRTGELFF
DNA: TGCGCCAGCAGCCAAGTGTCCGGGACAGGGTTTAGAACCGGGGAGCTGTTTTTT
D: TRBD1
length: 18
size: -
J: TRBJ2-2
V: TRBV4-1

CDR3: CASSFGASGAYNEQFF
DNA: TGCGCCAGCAGCTTCGGGGCTAGCGGGGCCTACAATGAGCAGTTCTTC
D: TRBD2
length: 16
size: -
J: TRBJ2-1
V: TRBV5-1

CDR3: CASSLSRAGAKDEQFF
DNA: TGTGCCAGCAGTTTATCTAGGGCCGGGGCTAAGGATGAGCAGTTCTTC
D: -
length: 16
size: -
J: TRBJ2-1
V: TRBV28

CDR3: CASSIGAGTHNEQFF
DNA: TGTGCCAGTAGTATCGGAGCAGGGACCCACAATGAGCAGTTCTTC
D: -
length: 15
size: -
J: TRBJ2-1
V: TRBV19

CDR3: CSARDAGRSATNEKLFF
DNA: TGCAGTGCTAGAGATGCGGGCAGGTCTGCAACTAATGAAAAACTGTTTTTT
D: -
length: 17
size: few
J: TRBJ1-4
V: TRBV20-1

CDR3: CSARAGAGGPTDTQYF
DNA: TGCAGTGCTAGGGCCGGGGCGGGAGGGCCCACAGATACGCAGTATTTT
D: TRBD2
length: 16
size: -
J: TRBJ2-3
V: TRBV20-1

CDR3: CASSLEALLGNSPLHF
DNA: TGCGCCAGCAGCTTGGAGGCGCTTTTGGGGAATTCACCCCTCCACTTT
D: -
length: 16
size: -
J: TRBJ1-6
V: TRBV5-1

CDR3: CASSSPITSGTMNEQFF
DNA: TGTGCCAGCAGTTCACCCATTACTAGCGGGACTATGAATGAGCAGTTCTTC
D: TRBD2
length: 17
size: -
J: TRBJ2-1
V: TRBV28

CDR3: CASSLGRSTGELFF
DNA: TGTGCCAGCAGTCTGGGACGGAGCACCGGGGAGCTGTTTTTT
D: -
length: 14
size: few
J: TRBJ2-2
V: TRBV6-1

CDR3: CASSSDRGQRETQYF
DNA: TGTGCCAGCAGTTCGGACAGGGGGCAGAGGGAGACCCAGTACTTC
D: TRBD1
length: 15
size: -
J: TRBJ2-5
V: TRBV12-3/TRBV12-4

CDR3: CASSGQGNNEQFF
DNA: TGCGCCAGCAGCGGACAGGGGAACAATGAGCAGTTCTTC
D: TRBD1
length: 13
size: -
J: TRBJ2-1
V: TRBV5-1

CDR3: CASSQENSYNQPQHF
DNA: TGTGCCAGCAGCCAAGAAAACAGCTACAATCAGCCCCAGCATTTT
D: -
length: 15
size: -
J: TRBJ1-5
V: TRBV4-2

CDR3: CASSLPTRKGDTYNEQFF
DNA: TGCGCCAGCAGCTTGCCCACCAGAAAGGGAGATACTTACAATGAGCAGTTCTTC
D: -
length: 18
size: few
J: TRBJ2-1
V: TRBV5-1

CDR3: CASKAQSNTGELFF
DNA: TGTGCCTCCAAGGCACAGTCAAACACCGGGGAGCTGTTTTTT
D: -
length: 14
size: -
J: TRBJ2-2
V: TRBV10-3

CDR3: CSASQDLTGYNEQFF
DNA: TGCAGTGCTAGCCAGGATCTGACTGGTTACAATGAGCAGTTCTTC
D: -
length: 15
size: -
J: TRBJ2-1
V: TRBV20-1

CDR3: CASSSKTSGDLSSYNEQFF
DNA: TGTGCCAGCAGCTCTAAGACTAGCGGAGACCTCAGCTCCTACAATGAGCAGTTCTTC
D: TRBD2
length: 19
size: -
J: TRBJ2-1
V: TRBV11-2

CDR3: CATSQDEQYF
DNA: TGTGCCACGTCACAGGACGAGCAGTACTTC
D: -
length: 10
size: few
J: TRBJ2-7
V: TRBV10-3

CDR3: CSARKGSGETQYF
DNA: TGCAGTGCTAGGAAGGGATCGGGGGAGACCCAGTACTTC
D: -
length: 13
size: -
J: TRBJ2-5
V: TRBV20-1

CDR3: CASSLSGRGLTGELFF
DNA: TGTGCCAGCAGTTTGTCTGGCAGGGGCCTCACCGGGGAGCTGTTTTTT
D: -
length: 16
size: few
J: TRBJ2-2
V: TRBV28

CDR3: CASSQLSGRANIQYF
DNA: TGCGCCAGCAGCCAATTAAGCGGGAGGGCCAACATTCAGTACTTC
D: TRBD2
length: 15
size: few
J: TRBJ2-4
V: TRBV4-1

CDR3: CASSPGLARDTQYF
DNA: TGCGCCAGCAGCCCAGGACTAGCTAGAGATACGCAGTATTTT
D: TRBD2
length: 14
size: few
J: TRBJ2-3
V: TRBV5-1

CDR3: CASSPGTDYGYTF
DNA: TGTGCCAGCAGCCCGGGGACGGACTATGGCTACACCTTC
D: -
length: 13
size: -
J: TRBJ1-2
V: TRBV7-9